These T cell receptor beta chains were read from a single sample in a study of blood T cells in healthy people across ages. TCRdb processed the 5' RACE reads anew with MiXCR; each CDR3 protein has one entry. The sample has 800,000 to 1,000,000 distinct CDR3 sequences, roughly 50% seen once; the top ten hold roughly 12%. The sequenced sample consisted of blood. These receptors were obtained from a young man in good health. Each CDR3 is given with its conserved first and last residue. Fields, in order: V gene, clone size, D gene, J gene, CDR3 protein, CDR3 DNA. A D gene is named only where the DNA matches it firmly. Clone size is stated in some rows and not others, as once, few, many or a class when expanded.

v_gene: TRBV13
abundance: many
d_gene: TRBD1
j_gene: TRBJ2-7
CDR3aa: CASRSEGAGYEQYF
CDR3nt: TGTGCCAGCAGATCAGAGGGGGCTGGATACGAGCAGTACTTC

v_gene: TRBV12-3/TRBV12-4
abundance: few
d_gene: TRBD1
j_gene: TRBJ2-7
CDR3aa: CASRGTGLKIEQYF
CDR3nt: TGTGCCAGCAGAGGGACAGGGTTAAAAATCGAGCAGTACTTC

v_gene: TRBV15
abundance: NA
d_gene: NA
j_gene: TRBJ2-5
CDR3aa: CATSRGGGLQETQYF
CDR3nt: TGTGCCACCAGCAGAGGTGGAGGGCTCCAAGAGACCCAGTACTTC

v_gene: TRBV27
abundance: NA
d_gene: NA
j_gene: TRBJ2-3
CDR3aa: CASSSHSPSTDTQYF
CDR3nt: TGTGCCAGCAGTTCTCACAGTCCTAGCACAGATACGCAGTATTTT

v_gene: TRBV12-3/TRBV12-4
abundance: once
d_gene: NA
j_gene: TRBJ1-6
CDR3aa: CASSQTGKDSPLHF
CDR3nt: TGTGCCAGCAGCCAGACAGGCAAGGATTCACCCCTCCACTTT

v_gene: TRBV5-6
abundance: NA
d_gene: NA
j_gene: TRBJ1-6
CDR3aa: CASTQKSSYNSPLHF
CDR3nt: TGTGCCAGCACCCAAAAGAGCTCCTATAATTCACCCCTCCACTTT

v_gene: TRBV27
abundance: NA
d_gene: NA
j_gene: TRBJ2-3
CDR3aa: CASSLIRGKTDTQYF
CDR3nt: TGTGCCAGCAGTTTAATTAGGGGGAAGACAGATACGCAGTATTTT

v_gene: TRBV28
abundance: NA
d_gene: TRBD1
j_gene: TRBJ2-7
CDR3aa: CANSGTGAYEQYF
CDR3nt: TGTGCCAACTCCGGGACAGGGGCCTACGAGCAGTACTTC

v_gene: TRBV5-1
abundance: once
d_gene: TRBD1
j_gene: TRBJ1-2
CDR3aa: CASSDGQGGYGYTF
CDR3nt: TGCGCCAGCAGCGACGGACAGGGGGGCTATGGCTACACCTTC

v_gene: TRBV7-4
abundance: few
d_gene: TRBD1
j_gene: TRBJ2-7
CDR3aa: CASSHRRTGFSYEQYF
CDR3nt: TGTGCCAGCAGTCACCGGCGGACAGGGTTCTCCTACGAGCAGTACTTC

v_gene: TRBV9
abundance: few
d_gene: NA
j_gene: TRBJ2-1
CDR3aa: CASSVVGGYYNEQFF
CDR3nt: TGTGCCAGCAGCGTAGTTGGGGGGTACTACAATGAGCAGTTCTTC

v_gene: TRBV6-1
abundance: NA
d_gene: NA
j_gene: TRBJ2-1
CDR3aa: CASSEASREGTQFF
CDR3nt: TGTGCCAGCAGTGAAGCCAGCAGAGAAGGGACCCAGTTCTTC

v_gene: TRBV13
abundance: NA
d_gene: TRBD1
j_gene: TRBJ1-2
CDR3aa: CASSLGRTGGYTF
CDR3nt: TGTGCCAGCAGCTTAGGCCGGACAGGAGGCTACACCTTC

v_gene: TRBV4-2
abundance: few
d_gene: TRBD2
j_gene: TRBJ2-7
CDR3aa: CASSQEYSGAASYEQYF
CDR3nt: TGTGCCAGCAGCCAAGAATATAGCGGGGCCGCCTCCTACGAGCAGTACTTC

v_gene: TRBV6-6
abundance: NA
d_gene: NA
j_gene: TRBJ2-7
CDR3aa: CASSFLGTGEYEQYF
CDR3nt: TGTGCCAGCAGTTTCCTCGGGACGGGGGAATACGAGCAGTACTTC

v_gene: TRBV7-2
abundance: few
d_gene: NA
j_gene: TRBJ1-5
CDR3aa: CASSRAGSGQPQHF
CDR3nt: TGTGCCAGCAGCCGAGCGGGATCTGGTCAGCCCCAGCATTTT

v_gene: TRBV29-1
abundance: once
d_gene: NA
j_gene: TRBJ2-5
CDR3aa: CSVEIGLWDEQYF
CDR3nt: TGCAGCGTTGAAATCGGCCTTTGGGATGAGCAGTACTTC

v_gene: TRBV28
abundance: NA
d_gene: TRBD1
j_gene: TRBJ1-1
CDR3aa: CASSLYAGQGLNTEAFF
CDR3nt: TGTGCCAGCAGTTTATATGCCGGACAGGGGTTGAACACTGAAGCTTTCTTT

v_gene: TRBV3-1
abundance: few
d_gene: NA
j_gene: TRBJ2-7
CDR3aa: CASSPRRGNNEQYF
CDR3nt: TGTGCCAGCAGCCCGCGGCGGGGTAACAATGAGCAGTACTTC

v_gene: TRBV20-1
abundance: NA
d_gene: NA
j_gene: TRBJ1-5
CDR3aa: CSARDLRAGRSNQPQHF
CDR3nt: TGCAGTGCTAGAGATCTCCGGGCTGGGCGCAGCAATCAGCCCCAGCATTTT

v_gene: TRBV20-1
abundance: NA
d_gene: NA
j_gene: TRBJ1-1
CDR3aa: CSARDRLRVTEAFF
CDR3nt: TGCAGTGCTAGAGATCGTCTAAGGGTCACTGAAGCTTTCTTT

v_gene: TRBV6-5
abundance: few
d_gene: NA
j_gene: TRBJ2-1
CDR3aa: CASSYDSYNEQFF
CDR3nt: TGTGCCAGCAGTTACGACTCCTACAATGAGCAGTTCTTC

v_gene: TRBV27
abundance: NA
d_gene: TRBD1
j_gene: TRBJ2-3
CDR3aa: CASSSRRGRNTDTQYF
CDR3nt: TGTGCCAGCAGTTCCCGAAGGGGGCGGAATACAGATACGCAGTATTTT